This TCR beta chain was obtained from a study of T-cell reconstitution after alpha-beta-depleted transplantation in children. Preparation of the TCRbeta library involved a method that used unique molecular identifiers. TCRdb redid the calling of the PCR reads with MiXCR, one entry per CDR3 protein. The sample consists of 400,000 to 500,000 distinct CDR3 sequences, about a tenth of them appearing once. V shed 4 bases, J shed 6 bases, and the junction held 8 bases outside the gene matches. This CDR3 comprises 17 residues. Germline V gene lookup returns CDR1 SGHRS and CDR2 YFSETQ. This clonotype was detected a few times.

The V and J genes are TRBV5-1 and TRBJ2-2; 14 nucleotides agree with TRBD2. This receptor was identified in a human donor who donated a stem cell graft to a child with acute myeloid leukemia. The sequences come from PBMCs from the stem cell graft donor, collected from the stem cell graft. DNA for the CDR3: TGCGCCAGCAGCGGGGGACTAGCGGGAGAGTCATCCGGGGAGCTGTTTTTT. It translates to CASSGGLAGESSGELFF.